These 5 T cell receptor beta chains share one sample of origin, sequenced in a study of Ad26.COV2.S vaccination and SARS-CoV-2 variants (dated by TCRdb to 2020 to 2023). Libraries were built with the immunoSEQ multiplex PCR assay. TCRdb carries this immuneACCESS record with in-frame sequences only. Its versions omit some clonotypes, under half of them owing to an unresolved V gene in the studies checked, with the rest unexplained. The sample table records about 350,000 clones; 92% of these occur just once. The ten largest clones represent 3.5% to 4.5% of the sample. What this sample's time point label stands for: individuals recovered from natural SARS-CoV-2 infection. This sample comprised peripheral blood, obtained after recovery from COVID-19. The source of these receptors is a human donor who had recovered from COVID-19.

The rearrangement uses TRBV5-6 and TRBJ1-4; TRBD1 matches at 8 bases. This CDR3 contains 16 residues. Germline CDR1 SGHDT, CDR2 YYEEEE. Trimming at V came to 4 bases and at J to 8 bases, leaving 13 bases not matched to a gene. CDR3 region: CASSTTSQGGTEKLFF. For the CDR3, the DNA is TGTGCCAGCAGCACGACATCACAGGGGGGCACGGAAAAACTGTTTTTT.

The genes are TRBV7-8 and TRBJ2-6; a possible D gene is TRBD2 (6 bases). CDR1 SGHVS and CDR2 FQNEAQ come from the germline V gene. CDR3 length: 17 amino acids. V was shortened by 2 bases and J by 4 bases, with 15 bases between the two germline ends. The CDR3 sequence is CASSLSGVARGANVLTF. DNA for the CDR3: TGTGCCAGCAGCTTATCGGGGGTAGCGCGAGGGGCCAACGTCCTGACTTTC. The full variable domain, completed using reference TRBV7-8 and TRBJ2-6, is GAGVSQSPRYKVAKRGQDVALRCDPISGHVSLFWYQQALGQGPEFLTYFQNEAQLDKSGLPSDRFFAERPEGSVSTLKIQRTQQEDSAVYLCASSLSGVARGANVLTFGAGSRLTVL.

The chain joins TRBV4-1 to TRBJ1-1, with unresolved D. In germline, CDR1 is MGHRA, CDR2 YSYEKL. The CDR3 is 15 amino acids. V lost 0 bases and J 4 bases, leaving 12 bases between the germline ends. The CDR3 sequence is CASSQDGEASTEAFF. The DNA of the CDR3 is TGCGCCAGCAGCCAAGATGGTGAGGCTAGCACTGAAGCTTTCTTT.

In regard to this clone: The sample contains more than one DNA sequence encoding this CDR3. The V and J genes are TRBV12-3 or TRBV12-4 and TRBJ2-3; perhaps TRBD2 as D (5 bases). CDR3 length: 12 residues. V lost 4 bases and J 6 bases, leaving 8 bases between the germline ends. CDR3 amino acids: CASSYGGDTQYF. The CDR3 coding sequence is TGTGCCAGCAGTTACGGCGGGGATACGCAGTATTTT.

V usage is TRBV9 and J usage is TRBJ2-1; 13 bases are shared with TRBD2. Germline CDR1 is SGDLS and CDR2 is YYNGEE. The V and J ends lost 4 bases and 5 bases, in that order; junction bases with no gene match: 6. This CDR3 is 16 amino acids long. The CDR3 loop reads CASSSRGLAGDNEQFF. The CDR3 coding sequence is TGTGCCAGCAGCTCCCGCGGACTAGCGGGAGACAATGAGCAGTTCTTC.